Each of the 21 T cell receptor beta chains below was sequenced from the same sample in a study of technical replicates of blood from several donors. Using immunoSEQ multiplex PCR, the repertoire was profiled, and TCRdb retains in-frame clones only, with some absent. The profile shows approximately 82,000 clones, around nine tenths of them singletons. Sequencing input: T cells isolated from PBMCs. These receptors originate from a human donor in good health.

The chain recombines TRBV4-1 with TRBJ2-7; D possibly corresponds to TRBD2 (6 bases). Germline CDR1 is MGHRA and CDR2 is YSYEKL. V was shortened by 5 bases and J by 4 bases, with 18 bases between the two germline ends. This CDR3 is built from 15 residues. CDR3 nucleotide sequence: TGCGCCAGCAGCTTCCTGGGGACTGGTACATACGAGCAGTACTTC. It translates to CASSFLGTGTYEQYF.

The chain combines TRBV7-8 with TRBJ1-2, with 8 bases identical to TRBD1. Losses at the gene ends were 3 bases for V and 2 bases for J; bases not matched to a gene: 8. This CDR3 is 16 amino acids long. Per germline, CDR1 SGHVS and CDR2 FQNEAQ. Here the CDR3 reads CASSFPIGQGNYGYTF. The DNA of the CDR3 is TGTGCCAGCAGCTTCCCCATCGGACAGGGAAACTATGGCTACACCTTC.

The CDR3 protein is CASSKGWAGTTYEQYF. CDR3 in DNA: TGTGCCAGCAGCAAAGGGTGGGCCGGGACTACCTACGAGCAGTACTTC. This chain joins TRBV21-1 and TRBJ2-7; the table gives TRBD2 as D, unverified against the DNA. TRBV21-1 is flagged as a pseudogene. The CDR3 has 16 amino acids.

The rearrangement links TRBV7-8 to TRBJ2-5, with 7 bases matching TRBD2. V was clipped by 2 bases and J by 1 base; unmatched bases: 7. Germline values: CDR1 SGHVS, CDR2 FQNEAQ. There are 16 residues in the CDR3. CDR3 amino acids: CASSLWGGGGQETQYF. DNA of the CDR3: TGTGCCAGCAGCTTATGGGGGGGAGGAGGCCAAGAGACCCAGTACTTC.

This clone was found a few times. This chain links TRBV15 with TRBJ1-5; maybe TRBD1 (6 bases). The CDR3 extends over 14 amino acids. Germline V gene sequence: CDR1 LNHNV, CDR2 YYDKDF (reference sequence). V dropped 5 bases and J dropped 1 base, with 9 bases sitting between them. The CDR3 sequence is CATSPGASNQPQHF. In DNA form, the CDR3 reads TGTGCCACCAGCCCAGGGGCGAGCAATCAGCCCCAGCATTTT.

The rearrangement joins TRBV5-1 to TRBJ2-7; 10 bases are a match to TRBD1. Per the germline V gene, CDR1 is SGHRS and CDR2 is YFSETQ. Trimming took 6 bases from V and 2 from J; bases not matched to a gene: 5. The CDR3 covers 14 residues. CDR3 protein: CASTPGQGTYEQYF. CDR3 nucleotides: TGCGCCAGCACCCCGGGACAGGGGACCTACGAGCAGTACTTC.

This clone was seen once. CDR3 in DNA: TGCGCCAGCAGCTTTAGAGATACGCAGTATTTT. This sequence encodes CASSFRDTQYF. The chain joins TRBV5-1 to TRBJ2-3; D gene ambiguous. Germline V lookup: CDR1 SGHRS, CDR2 YFSETQ. This CDR3 region has 11 residues. The V end was cut by 2 bases, the J end by 5 bases, with 3 bases between.

This chain's CDR3 is CASSLRTGGSGELFF. The DNA for the CDR3 is TGCGCCAGCAGCCTCCGGACAGGGGGCTCCGGGGAGCTGTTTTTT. The chain employs TRBV4-1 and TRBJ2-2; TRBD1 matches at 11 bases. V was pared by 4 bases and J by 6 bases, with 4 bases of the junction left unmatched. The CDR3 length is 15 residues. Per germline, CDR1 MGHRA and CDR2 YSYEKL.

This clone was recorded only once. This chain links TRBV11-2 with TRBJ1-4; possible D gene TRBD1, 5 bases. Germline V gene lookup returns CDR1 SGHAT and CDR2 FQNNGV. Trimming removed 1 base at V and 7 bases at J, with 10 bases between. The CDR3 consists of 14 residues. CDR3 sequence (DNA): TGTGCCAGCAGCTTAGGTGGGACTGCTGAAAAACTGTTTTTT. Translated: CASSLGGTAEKLFF.

This clone was detected once. The J gene is TRBJ2-7, the V gene TRBV27; tentatively, D is TRBD1 (6 bases). The germline V gene has CDR1 MNHEY and CDR2 SMNVEV (reference sequence). V shed 1 base and J shed 2 bases, with 15 bases lying between them. The length of the CDR3 is 16 residues. CDR3 loop: CASSLLPGAHPYEQYF. DNA of the CDR3: TGTGCCAGCAGTTTATTGCCAGGGGCTCATCCCTACGAGCAGTACTTC.

The chain employs TRBV27 and TRBJ1-5; 11 nucleotides match TRBD1. The junction had 9 bases not matched to a gene; V was cut back by 2 bases and J by 3 bases. Germline V lookup: CDR1 MNHEY, CDR2 SMNVEV (reference sequence). The CDR3 length is 18 residues. This CDR3 reads CASSLSGTGGNFNQPQHF. The CDR3 DNA sequence: TGTGCCAGCAGTTTAAGCGGGACAGGGGGAAACTTCAATCAGCCCCAGCATTTT.

This clone was picked up a small number of times. The chain uses TRBV7-3 and TRBJ1-1; D remains unclear. CDR3 length: 14 amino acids. V lost 3 bases and J 1 base, leaving 9 bases between the germline ends. Germline V CDR1 and CDR2: SGHTA, FQGTGA. This chain's CDR3 is CASSFGPGNTEAFF. The CDR3 DNA reads TGTGCCAGCAGCTTTGGTCCGGGGAACACTGAAGCTTTCTTT.

The chain recombines TRBV6-5 with TRBJ2-2; TRBD2 is a possible D gene (5 bases). V was clipped by 2 bases and J by 5 bases, with 9 bases between them. Germline V gene sequence: CDR1 MNHEY, CDR2 SVGAGI. The CDR3 contains 14 residues. Written as DNA, the CDR3 is TGTGCCAGCAGTTACGCCCTAGCAACCGGGGAGCTGTTTTTT. As protein: CASSYALATGELFF.

V gene TRBV7-9 combines with J gene TRBJ2-1; 8 bases fit TRBD2. The CDR3 is 16 residues long. Germline V CDR1 and CDR2: SEHNR, FQNEAQ (reference sequence). The J segment lost 0 bases and the V segment lost 5 bases, leaving 6 bases of the junction unmatched. CDR3 coding DNA: TGTGCCAGCAGCCCCGGGGGGGTTCCCTCCTACAATGAGCAGTTCTTC. Translated, it gives CASSPGGVPSYNEQFF.

The chain is built from TRBV19 and TRBJ1-1; D is undetermined. From germline, CDR1 is LNHDA and CDR2 SQIVND (reference sequence). The CDR3 extends over 13 amino acids. The V end lost 6 bases, the J end lost 4 bases, and 12 bases lay between the germline ends. The CDR3 sequence: CASSEGWGTEAFF. In nucleotides, the CDR3 is TGTGCCAGTAGCGAGGGTTGGGGCACTGAAGCTTTCTTT.

V is TRBV28 and J is TRBJ1-2; perhaps TRBD1 as D (6 bases). This CDR3 contains 13 residues. The V end was cut by 8 bases, the J end by 4 bases, with 14 bases between. From germline, CDR1 is MDHEN and CDR2 SYDVKM. The CDR3 bases are TGTGCCAGCGGACGGACAGACTTCTATGGCTACACCTTC. Protein: CASGRTDFYGYTF.

The chain employs TRBV9 and TRBJ2-7; D remains ambiguous. The V gene lost 0 bases and the J gene lost 5 bases, with 12 bases spanning the gap. Germline CDR1 is SGDLS and CDR2 is YYNGEE. This CDR3 has 14 residues. CDR3 sequence reads: CASSVALKRDEQYF. Here the CDR3 DNA reads TGTGCCAGCAGCGTAGCTCTAAAGAGAGACGAGCAGTACTTC. The complete variable domain, with remaining parts taken from reference TRBV9 and TRBJ2-7, reads DSGVTQTPKHLITATGQRVTLRCSPRSGDLSVYWYQQSLDQGLQFLIQYYNGEERAKGNILERFSAQQFPDLHSELNLSSLELGDSALYFCASSVALKRDEQYFGPGTRLTVT.

V usage is TRBV9 and J usage is TRBJ1-5, with 7 bases identical to TRBD1. The J segment lost 6 bases and the V segment lost 2 bases, leaving 5 bases of the junction unmatched. The CDR3 runs 14 residues. Germline values: CDR1 SGDLS, CDR2 YYNGEE. CDR3 nucleotide sequence: TGTGCCAGCAGCGTGCAGGGGGAAGGTCAGCCCCAGCATTTT. It yields the protein CASSVQGEGQPQHF.

This clone has only one observation. The J gene is TRBJ2-1, the V gene TRBV10-1; no firm D call. Germline assignment: CDR1 WNHNN and CDR2 SYGVQD (reference sequence). Trimming took 3 bases from V and 5 from J, leaving 5 bases between them. The CDR3 consists of 12 residues. DNA for the CDR3: TGCGCCAGCAGTGACCCCAACAATGAGCAGTTCTTC. This codes for CASSDPNNEQFF.

This clone has a single count. The V gene is TRBV18, the J gene TRBJ1-2; the match to TRBD1 covers 7 bases. Germline CDR1 is KGHSH and CDR2 is LQKENI. The CDR3 contains 17 residues. The V segment lost 1 base and the J segment 1 base; nucleotides outside the gene matches: 9. The CDR3 loop is CASSPLETGTFNYGYTF. CDR3 coding DNA: TGTGCCAGCTCACCACTGGAGACAGGGACTTTTAACTATGGCTACACCTTC. Combining the CDR3 with reference TRBV18 and TRBJ1-2 gives the whole variable domain NAGVMQNPRHLVRRRGQEARLRCSPMKGHSHVYWYRQLPEEGLKFMVYLQKENIIDESGMPKERFSAEFPKEGPSILRIQQVVRGDSAAYFCASSPLETGTFNYGYTFGSGTRLTVV.

The V and J genes are TRBV30 and TRBJ2-2; no definite D call. Germline lookup yields CDR1 GTSNPN and CDR2 SVGIG (reference sequence). V gave up 2 bases and J gave up 3 bases, with 7 bases separating them. The CDR3 sequence is 13 residues long. The DNA of the CDR3 is TGTGCCTGGAGTCTTAGCTACACCGGGGAGCTGTTTTTT. It is translated as CAWSLSYTGELFF. Complete variable domain (other parts from reference TRBV30 and TRBJ2-2): SQTIHQWPATLVQPVGSPLSLECTVEGTSNPNLYWYRQAAGRGLQLLFYSVGIGQISSEVPQNLSASRPQDRQFILSSKKLLLSDSGFYLCAWSLSYTGELFFGEGSRLTVL.